This TCR beta chain was sequenced in a study of vaccination and CD4 T cells after COVID-19. Study-wide background: Post-diagnosis, post-COVID samples were collected after a median approximately 100 days, ranging 35 to 161.

At the Johns Hopkins FTIC core, DNA taken from cultured CD4+ T cells was sequenced by way of the Oncomine TCR Beta short-read assay. From the PCR reads, TCRdb called clonotypes with MiXCR, one entry per CDR3 protein. The table records around 25,000 distinct CDR3 sequences, roughly 40% of them present only once. This clonotype was detected only a few times. Its antigen is currently unknown. Germline V lookup: CDR1 ENHRY, CDR2 SYGVKD. With 2 bases removed from V and 8 bases from J, the gap between germline ends came to 10 bases. CDR3 size: 13 residues. The sample's treatment: approximately nine-day PBMC culture with coronavirus spike peptide pools or control peptides (ViraFEST assay).

This sequence was found in a human donor who had recovered from COVID-19. V is TRBV10-3 and J is TRBJ1-3; possible D gene TRBD1, 6 bases. Sequencing input: CD4+ T cells from blood, cultured in vitro. CDR3 nucleotides: TGTGCCATCAGTGAGGGACAGAGTGACACCATATATTTT. Encoded protein: CAISEGQSDTIYF.